This T cell receptor beta chain was captured in a study of blood T cell repertoires in COVID-19. The overall study: COVID-19 samples, acute and convalescent, were from the United States, Italy and Spain. T cells, B-cell-depleted T cells, or PBMCs provided the cDNA or gDNA that served as material.

Per the authors' pipeline: Amplifying reference gene primers gave estimates of nucleated cell counts. The table came from immunoSEQ multiplex PCR; TCRdb's copy has only in-frame clones and leaves some out. That table supplies the V and J calls and clone size; D and trimming were determined from the DNA. The data hold some 78,000 clones, with 87% observed a single time. This CDR3 has 16 residues. V gave up 1 base and J gave up 4 bases, with 16 bases separating them. Germline values: CDR1 SGHDN, CDR2 FVKESK. V and J are TRBV14 and TRBJ2-5; D is perhaps TRBD1 (6 bases). The receptor's source is a woman older than 75 with active or convalescent COVID-19. Input material: peripheral blood. The CDR3 DNA is TGTGCCAGCAGCCAAGGCCGACAGGAACTCCTAGAGACCCAGTACTTC. Its protein is CASSQGRQELLETQYF.